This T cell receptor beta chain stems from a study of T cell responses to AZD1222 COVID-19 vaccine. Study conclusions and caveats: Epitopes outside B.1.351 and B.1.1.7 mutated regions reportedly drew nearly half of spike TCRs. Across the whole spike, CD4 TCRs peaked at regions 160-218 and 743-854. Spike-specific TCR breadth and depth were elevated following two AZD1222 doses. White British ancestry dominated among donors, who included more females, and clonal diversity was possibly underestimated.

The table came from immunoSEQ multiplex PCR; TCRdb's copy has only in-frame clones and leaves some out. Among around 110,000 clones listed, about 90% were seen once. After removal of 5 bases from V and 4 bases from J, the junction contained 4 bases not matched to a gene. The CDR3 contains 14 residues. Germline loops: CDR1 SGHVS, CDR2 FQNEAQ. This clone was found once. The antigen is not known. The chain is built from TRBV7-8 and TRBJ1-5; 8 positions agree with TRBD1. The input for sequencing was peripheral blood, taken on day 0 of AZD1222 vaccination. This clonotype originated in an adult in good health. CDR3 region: CASSQGQENQPQHF. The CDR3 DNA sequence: TGTGCCAGCAGCCAGGGACAGGAGAATCAGCCCCAGCATTTT.